This T cell receptor beta chain was observed in a study of sequential checkpoint blockade in melanoma. The germline V and J ends were trimmed by 1 base and 4 bases, with 14 bases remaining between them. This CDR3 region has 15 residues. CDR1 and CDR2 (germline): SGHVS, FNYEAQ. This clone appeared many times. TCRdb's copy holds only in-frame clones and misses some; the assay was immunoSEQ multiplex PCR. The sample yields about 10,000 clones, less than 30% seen once. Treatment given: randomized to nivolumab then ipilimumab (arm A) or the reverse (arm B). This sequence was found in a human donor with melanoma. The specimen comprised tumor tissue (inferred from file names), sampled from a patient given nivolumab and ipilimumab in sequence. This chain connects TRBV7-6 to TRBJ2-7; D is possibly TRBD1 (6 bases). This CDR3 reads CASSLGPGQPYEQYF. The CDR3 DNA follows: TGTGCCAGCAGCTTAGGGCCCGGACAGCCTTACGAGCAGTACTTC.